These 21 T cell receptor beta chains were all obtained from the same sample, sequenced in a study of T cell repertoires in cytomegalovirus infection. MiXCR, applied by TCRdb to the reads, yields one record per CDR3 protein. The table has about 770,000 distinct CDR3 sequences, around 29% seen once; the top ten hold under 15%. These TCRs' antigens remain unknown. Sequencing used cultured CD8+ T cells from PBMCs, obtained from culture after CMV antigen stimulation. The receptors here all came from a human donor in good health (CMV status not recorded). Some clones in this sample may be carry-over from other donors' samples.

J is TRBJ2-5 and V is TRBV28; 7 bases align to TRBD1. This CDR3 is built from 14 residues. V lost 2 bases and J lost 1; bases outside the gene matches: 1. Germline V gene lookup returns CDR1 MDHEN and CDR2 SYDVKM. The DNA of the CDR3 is TGTGCCAGCAGTTTAGACAGGGCCCAAGAGACCCAGTACTTC. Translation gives CASSLDRAQETQYF.

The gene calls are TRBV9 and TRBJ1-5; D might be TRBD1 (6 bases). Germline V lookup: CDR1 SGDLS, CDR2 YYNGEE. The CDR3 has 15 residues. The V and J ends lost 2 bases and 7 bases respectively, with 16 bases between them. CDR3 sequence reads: CASSVSGGAGQPQHF. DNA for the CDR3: TGTGCCAGCAGCGTGTCTGGGGGCGCAGGGCAGCCCCAGCATTTT.

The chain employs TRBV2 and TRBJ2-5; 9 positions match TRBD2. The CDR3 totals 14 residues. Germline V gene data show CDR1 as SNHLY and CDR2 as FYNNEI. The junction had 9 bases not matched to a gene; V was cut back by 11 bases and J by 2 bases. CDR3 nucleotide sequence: TGTGCCTGGTTAGCGGGGGCGAAACAAGAGACCCAGTACTTC. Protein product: CAWLAGAKQETQYF.

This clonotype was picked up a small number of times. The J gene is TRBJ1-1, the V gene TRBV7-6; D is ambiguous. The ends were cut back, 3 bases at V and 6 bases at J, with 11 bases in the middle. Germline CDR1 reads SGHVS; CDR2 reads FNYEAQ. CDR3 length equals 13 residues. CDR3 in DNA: TGTGCCAGCAGCTTTACCGTCATCTCTGAAGCTTTCTTT. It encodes CASSFTVISEAFF.

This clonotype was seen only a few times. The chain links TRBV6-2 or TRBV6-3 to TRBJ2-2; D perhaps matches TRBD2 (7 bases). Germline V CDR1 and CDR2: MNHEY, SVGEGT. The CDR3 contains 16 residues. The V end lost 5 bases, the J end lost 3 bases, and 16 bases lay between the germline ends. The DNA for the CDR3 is TGTGCCAGCAGTACCCTCGCGGGGGCTTACACCGGGGAGCTGTTTTTT. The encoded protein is CASSTLAGAYTGELFF.

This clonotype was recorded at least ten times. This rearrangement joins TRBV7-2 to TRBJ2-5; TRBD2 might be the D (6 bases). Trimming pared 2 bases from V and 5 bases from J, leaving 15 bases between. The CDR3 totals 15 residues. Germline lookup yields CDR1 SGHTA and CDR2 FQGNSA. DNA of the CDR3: TGTGCCAGCAGCTTATCCGGGACGGAGGGGGAGACCCAGTACTTC. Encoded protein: CASSLSGTEGETQYF.

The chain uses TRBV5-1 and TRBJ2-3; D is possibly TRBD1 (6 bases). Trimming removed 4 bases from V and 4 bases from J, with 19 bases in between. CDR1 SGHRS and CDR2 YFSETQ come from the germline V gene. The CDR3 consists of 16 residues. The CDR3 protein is CASSIPDRLGADTQYF. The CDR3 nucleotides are TGCGCCAGCAGCATCCCCGACAGGTTAGGGGCAGATACGCAGTATTTT.

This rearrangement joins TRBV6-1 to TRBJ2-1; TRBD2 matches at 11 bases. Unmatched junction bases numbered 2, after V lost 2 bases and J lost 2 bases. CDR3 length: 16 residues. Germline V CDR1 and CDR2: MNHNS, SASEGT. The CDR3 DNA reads TGTGCCAGCAGTGAATTAGCGGGGGGGCCCTACAATGAGCAGTTCTTC. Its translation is CASSELAGGPYNEQFF.

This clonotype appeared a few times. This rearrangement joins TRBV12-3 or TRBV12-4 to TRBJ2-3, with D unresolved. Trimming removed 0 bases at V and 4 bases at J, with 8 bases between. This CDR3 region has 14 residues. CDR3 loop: CASSLADSPDTQYF. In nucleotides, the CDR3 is TGTGCCAGCAGTTTAGCCGACTCCCCAGATACGCAGTATTTT.

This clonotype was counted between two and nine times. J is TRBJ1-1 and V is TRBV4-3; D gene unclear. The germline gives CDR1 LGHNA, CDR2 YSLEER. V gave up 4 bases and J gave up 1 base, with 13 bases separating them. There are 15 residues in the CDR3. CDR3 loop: CASSRERVTNTEAFF. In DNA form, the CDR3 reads TGCGCCAGCAGCCGAGAAAGGGTCACGAACACTGAAGCTTTCTTT.

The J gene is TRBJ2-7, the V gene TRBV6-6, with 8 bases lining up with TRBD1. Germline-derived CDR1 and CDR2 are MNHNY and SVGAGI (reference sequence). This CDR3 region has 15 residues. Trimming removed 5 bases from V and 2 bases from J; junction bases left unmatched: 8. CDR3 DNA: TGTGCCAGCAGTGCGGACAGGGAGAACCCCTACGAGCAGTACGTC. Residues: CASSADRENPYEQYV.

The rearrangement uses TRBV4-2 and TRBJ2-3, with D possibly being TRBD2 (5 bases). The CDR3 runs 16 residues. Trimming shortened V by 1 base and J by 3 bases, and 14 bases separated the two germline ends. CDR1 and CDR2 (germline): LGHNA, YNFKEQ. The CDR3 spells CASSQGVIRGTDTQYF. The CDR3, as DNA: TGTGCCAGCAGCCAAGGGGTAATACGGGGAACAGATACGCAGTATTTT.

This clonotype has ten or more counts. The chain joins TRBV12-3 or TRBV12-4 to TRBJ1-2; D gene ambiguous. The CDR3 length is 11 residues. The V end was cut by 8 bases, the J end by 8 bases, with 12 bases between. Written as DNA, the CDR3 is TGTGCCAGCCTTCATGGAGCCGGCTACACCTTC. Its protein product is CASLHGAGYTF.

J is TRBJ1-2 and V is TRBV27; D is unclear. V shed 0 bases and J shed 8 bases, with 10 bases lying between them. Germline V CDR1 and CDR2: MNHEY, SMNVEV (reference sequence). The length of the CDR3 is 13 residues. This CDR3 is CASSLSLGKGYTF. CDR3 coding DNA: TGTGCCAGCAGTTTATCATTGGGGAAGGGCTACACCTTC.

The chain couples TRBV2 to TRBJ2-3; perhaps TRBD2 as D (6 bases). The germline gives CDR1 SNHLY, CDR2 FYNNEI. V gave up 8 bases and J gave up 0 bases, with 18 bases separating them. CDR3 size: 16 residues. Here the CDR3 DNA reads TGTGCCAGCGCAGAGGGGAGGCATTCTAGCACAGATACGCAGTATTTT. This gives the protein CASAEGRHSSTDTQYF.

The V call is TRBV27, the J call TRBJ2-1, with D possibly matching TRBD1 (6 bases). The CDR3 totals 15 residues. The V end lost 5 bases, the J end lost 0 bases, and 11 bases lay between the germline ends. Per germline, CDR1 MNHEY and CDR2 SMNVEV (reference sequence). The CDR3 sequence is CASSPRQDSYNEQFF. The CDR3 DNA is TGTGCCAGCAGTCCCCGACAGGACTCCTACAATGAGCAGTTCTTC.

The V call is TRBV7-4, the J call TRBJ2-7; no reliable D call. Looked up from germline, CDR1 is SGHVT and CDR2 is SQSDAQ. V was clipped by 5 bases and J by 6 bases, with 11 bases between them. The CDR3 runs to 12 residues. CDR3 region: CASSPTHVEQYF. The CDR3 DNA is TGTGCCAGCAGCCCTACCCACGTCGAGCAGTACTTC. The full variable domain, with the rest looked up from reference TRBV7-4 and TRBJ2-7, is GAGVSQSPRYKVAKRGRDVALRCDSISGHVTLYWYRQTLGQGSEVLTYSQSDAQRDKSGRPSGRFSAERPERSVSTLKIQRTEQGDSAVYLCASSPTHVEQYFGPGTRLTVT.

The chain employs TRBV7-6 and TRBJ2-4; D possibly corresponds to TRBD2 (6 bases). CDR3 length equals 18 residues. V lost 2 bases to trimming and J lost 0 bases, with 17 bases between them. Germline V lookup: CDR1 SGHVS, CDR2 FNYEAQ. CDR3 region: CASSLRQEGTLAKNIQYF. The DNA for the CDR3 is TGTGCCAGCAGCTTAAGACAAGAGGGGACTTTAGCCAAAAACATTCAGTACTTC.

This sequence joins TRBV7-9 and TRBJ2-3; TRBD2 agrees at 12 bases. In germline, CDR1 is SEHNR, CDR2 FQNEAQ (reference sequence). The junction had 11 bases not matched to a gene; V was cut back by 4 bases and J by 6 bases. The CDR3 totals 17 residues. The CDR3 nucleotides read TGTGCCAGCAGCTCAAGACTAGCGGGGGTCGTAGGGGATACGCAGTATTTT. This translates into CASSSRLAGVVGDTQYF.

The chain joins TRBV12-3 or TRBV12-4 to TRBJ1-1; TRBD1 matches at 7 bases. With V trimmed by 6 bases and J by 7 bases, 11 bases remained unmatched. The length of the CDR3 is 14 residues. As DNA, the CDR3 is TGTGCCAGCAGATATGCGGGGACAGAGCATGAAGCTTTCTTT. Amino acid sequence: CASRYAGTEHEAFF.

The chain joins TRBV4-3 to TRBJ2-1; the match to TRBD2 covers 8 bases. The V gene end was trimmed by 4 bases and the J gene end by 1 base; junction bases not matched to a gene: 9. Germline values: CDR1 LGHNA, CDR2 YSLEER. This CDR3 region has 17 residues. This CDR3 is CASSPVVRGGSYNEQFF. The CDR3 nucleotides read TGCGCCAGCAGCCCAGTCGTCCGGGGGGGTTCCTACAATGAGCAGTTCTTC.